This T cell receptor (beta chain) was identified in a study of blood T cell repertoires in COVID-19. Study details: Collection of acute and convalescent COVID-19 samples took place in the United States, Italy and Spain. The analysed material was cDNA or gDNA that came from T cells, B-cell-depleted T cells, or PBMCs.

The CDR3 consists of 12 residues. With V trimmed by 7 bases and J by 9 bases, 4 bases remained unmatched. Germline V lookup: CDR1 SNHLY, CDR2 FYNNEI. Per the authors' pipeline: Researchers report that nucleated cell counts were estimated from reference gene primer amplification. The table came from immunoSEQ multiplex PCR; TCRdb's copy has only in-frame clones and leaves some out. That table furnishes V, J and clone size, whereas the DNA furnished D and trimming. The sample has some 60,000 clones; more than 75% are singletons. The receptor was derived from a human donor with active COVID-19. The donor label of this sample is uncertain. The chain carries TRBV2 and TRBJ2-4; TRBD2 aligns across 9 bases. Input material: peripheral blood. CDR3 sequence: CASKREASIQYF. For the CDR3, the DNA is TGTGCCAGCAAGCGGGAGGCGAGCATTCAGTACTTC.